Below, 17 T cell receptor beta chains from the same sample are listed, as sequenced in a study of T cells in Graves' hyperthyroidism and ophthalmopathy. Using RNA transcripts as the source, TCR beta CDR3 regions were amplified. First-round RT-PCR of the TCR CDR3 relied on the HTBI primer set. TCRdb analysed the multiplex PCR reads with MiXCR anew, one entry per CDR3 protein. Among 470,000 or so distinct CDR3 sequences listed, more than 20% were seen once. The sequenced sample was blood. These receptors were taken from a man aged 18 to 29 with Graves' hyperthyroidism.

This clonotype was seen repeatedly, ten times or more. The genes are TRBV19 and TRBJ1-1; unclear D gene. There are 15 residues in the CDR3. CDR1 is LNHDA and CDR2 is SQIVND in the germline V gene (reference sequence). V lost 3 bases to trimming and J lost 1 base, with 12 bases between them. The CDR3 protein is CASSMTLEQNTEAFF. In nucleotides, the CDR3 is TGTGCCAGTAGTATGACCTTGGAACAGAACACTGAAGCTTTCTTT.

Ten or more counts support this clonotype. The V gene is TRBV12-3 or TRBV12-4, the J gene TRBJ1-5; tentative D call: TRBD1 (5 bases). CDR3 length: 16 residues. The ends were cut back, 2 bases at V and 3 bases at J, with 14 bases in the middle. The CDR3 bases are TGTGCCAGCAGTTTACGTTTTCCGGGGGACAATCAGCCCCAGCATTTT. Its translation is CASSLRFPGDNQPQHF.

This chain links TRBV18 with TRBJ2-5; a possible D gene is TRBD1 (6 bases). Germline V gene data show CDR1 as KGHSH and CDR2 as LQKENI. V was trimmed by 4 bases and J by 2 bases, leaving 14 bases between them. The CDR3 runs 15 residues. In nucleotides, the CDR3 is TGTGCCAGCTCACGACCTGGGACACCTCAAGAGACCCAGTACTTC. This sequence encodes CASSRPGTPQETQYF.

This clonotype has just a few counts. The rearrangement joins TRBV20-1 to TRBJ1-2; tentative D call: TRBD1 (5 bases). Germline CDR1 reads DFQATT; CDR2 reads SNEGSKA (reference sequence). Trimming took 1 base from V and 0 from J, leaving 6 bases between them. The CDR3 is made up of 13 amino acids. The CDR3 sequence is CSARVGPNYGYTF. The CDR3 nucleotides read TGCAGTGCTAGAGTGGGGCCTAACTATGGCTACACCTTC.

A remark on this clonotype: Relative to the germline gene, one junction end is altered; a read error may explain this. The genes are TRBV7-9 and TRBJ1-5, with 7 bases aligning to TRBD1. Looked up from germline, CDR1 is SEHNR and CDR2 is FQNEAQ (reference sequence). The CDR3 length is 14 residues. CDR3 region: CAGSLTGTDQPQHF. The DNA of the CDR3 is TGTGCCGGCAGCTTGACAGGGACCGATCAGCCCCAGCATTTT.

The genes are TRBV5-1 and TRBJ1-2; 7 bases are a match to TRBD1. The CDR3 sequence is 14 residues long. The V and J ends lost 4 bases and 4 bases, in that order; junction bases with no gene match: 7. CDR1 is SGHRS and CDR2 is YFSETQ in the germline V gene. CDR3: CASSRDSSGYGYTF. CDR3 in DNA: TGCGCCAGCAGCCGGGACAGCTCGGGCTATGGCTACACCTTC.

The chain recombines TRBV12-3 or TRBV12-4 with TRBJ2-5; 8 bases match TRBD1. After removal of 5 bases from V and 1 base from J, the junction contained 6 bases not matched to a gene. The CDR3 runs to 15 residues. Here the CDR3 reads CASSGTGTFQETQYF. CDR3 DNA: TGTGCCAGCAGTGGGACAGGTACCTTCCAAGAGACCCAGTACTTC.

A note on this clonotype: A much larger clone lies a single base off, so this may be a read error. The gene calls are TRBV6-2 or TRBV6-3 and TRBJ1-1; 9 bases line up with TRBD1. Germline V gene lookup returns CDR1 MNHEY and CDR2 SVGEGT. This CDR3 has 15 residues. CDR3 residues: CASTRDRAPNTKAFF. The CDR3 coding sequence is TGTGCCAGCACCCGGGACAGGGCCCCCAACACTAAAGCTTTCTTT.

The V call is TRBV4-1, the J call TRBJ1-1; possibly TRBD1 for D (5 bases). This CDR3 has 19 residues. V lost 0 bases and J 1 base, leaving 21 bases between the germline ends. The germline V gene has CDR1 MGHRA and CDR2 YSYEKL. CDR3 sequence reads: CASSQDEFAQGHRNTEAFF. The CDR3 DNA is TGCGCCAGCAGCCAAGATGAGTTCGCCCAGGGCCACAGGAACACTGAAGCTTTCTTT.

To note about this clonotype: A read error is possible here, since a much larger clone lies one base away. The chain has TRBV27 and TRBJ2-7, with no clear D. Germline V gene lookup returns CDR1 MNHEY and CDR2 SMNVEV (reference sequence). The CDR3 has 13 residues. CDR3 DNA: TGTTCCAGCAGTTCGGCCCGGCAAGGCGAGCAGTACTTC. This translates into CSSSSARQGEQYF.

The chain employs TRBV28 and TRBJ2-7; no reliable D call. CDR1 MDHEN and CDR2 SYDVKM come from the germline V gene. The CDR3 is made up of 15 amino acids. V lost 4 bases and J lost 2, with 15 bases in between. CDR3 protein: CASSYMVRGTYEQYF. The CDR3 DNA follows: TGTGCCAGCAGTTATATGGTCCGAGGAACCTACGAGCAGTACTTC.

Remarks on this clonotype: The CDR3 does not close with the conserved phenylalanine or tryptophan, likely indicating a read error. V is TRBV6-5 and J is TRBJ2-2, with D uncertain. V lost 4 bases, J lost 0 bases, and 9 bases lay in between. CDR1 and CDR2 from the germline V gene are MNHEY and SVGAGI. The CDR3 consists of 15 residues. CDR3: CASSFRTSNTGELFV. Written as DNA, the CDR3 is TGTGCCAGCAGTTTCCGGACCTCGAACACCGGGGAGCTGTTTGTT.

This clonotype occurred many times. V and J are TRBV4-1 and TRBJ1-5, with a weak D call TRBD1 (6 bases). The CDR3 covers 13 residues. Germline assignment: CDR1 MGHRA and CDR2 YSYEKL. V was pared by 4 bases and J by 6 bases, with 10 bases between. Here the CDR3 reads CASSRGARQPQHF. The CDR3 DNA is TGCGCCAGCAGCCGGGGGGCACGTCAGCCCCAGCATTTT.

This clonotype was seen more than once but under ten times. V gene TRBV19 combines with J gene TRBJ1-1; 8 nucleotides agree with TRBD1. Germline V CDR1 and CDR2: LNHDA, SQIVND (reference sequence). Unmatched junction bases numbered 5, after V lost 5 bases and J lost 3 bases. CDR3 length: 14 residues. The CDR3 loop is CASSPRTGYTEAFF. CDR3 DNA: TGTGCCAGTAGTCCCCGGACAGGGTACACTGAAGCTTTCTTT.

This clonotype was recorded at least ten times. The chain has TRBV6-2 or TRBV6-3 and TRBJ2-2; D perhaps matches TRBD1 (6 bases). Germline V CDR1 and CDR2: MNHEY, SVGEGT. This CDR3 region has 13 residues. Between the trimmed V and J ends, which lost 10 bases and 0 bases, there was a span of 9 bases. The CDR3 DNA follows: TGTGCCACTAGGGGGTCGAACACCGGGGAGCTGTTTTTT. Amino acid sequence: CATRGSNTGELFF.

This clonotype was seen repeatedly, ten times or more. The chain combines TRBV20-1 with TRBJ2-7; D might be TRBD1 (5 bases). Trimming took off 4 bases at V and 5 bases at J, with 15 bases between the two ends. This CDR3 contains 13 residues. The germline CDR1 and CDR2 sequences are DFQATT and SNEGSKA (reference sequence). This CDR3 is CSATDTSPDEQYF. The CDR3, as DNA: TGCAGTGCTACGGACACGTCTCCCGACGAGCAGTACTTC.

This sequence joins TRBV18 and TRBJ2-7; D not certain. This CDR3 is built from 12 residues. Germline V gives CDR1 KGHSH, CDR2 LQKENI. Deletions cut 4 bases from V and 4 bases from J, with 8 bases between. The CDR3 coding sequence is TGTGCCAGCTCACGGGATCAATACGAGCAGTACTTC. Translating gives CASSRDQYEQYF.